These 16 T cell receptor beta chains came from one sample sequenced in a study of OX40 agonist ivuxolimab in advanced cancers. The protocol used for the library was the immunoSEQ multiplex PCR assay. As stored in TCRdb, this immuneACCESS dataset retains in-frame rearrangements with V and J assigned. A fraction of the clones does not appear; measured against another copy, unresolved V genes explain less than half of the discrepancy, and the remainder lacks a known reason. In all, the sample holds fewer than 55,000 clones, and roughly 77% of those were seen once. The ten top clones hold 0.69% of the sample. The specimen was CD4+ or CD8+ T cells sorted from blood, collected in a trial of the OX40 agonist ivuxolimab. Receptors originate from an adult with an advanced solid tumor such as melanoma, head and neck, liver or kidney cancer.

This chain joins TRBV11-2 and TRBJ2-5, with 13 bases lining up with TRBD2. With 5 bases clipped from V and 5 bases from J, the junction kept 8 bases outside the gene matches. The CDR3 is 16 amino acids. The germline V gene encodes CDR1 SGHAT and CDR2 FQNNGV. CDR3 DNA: TGTGCCAGCAGCCCGGGGACTAGCGGGGCGTCCGAGACCCAGTACTTC. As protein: CASSPGTSGASETQYF.

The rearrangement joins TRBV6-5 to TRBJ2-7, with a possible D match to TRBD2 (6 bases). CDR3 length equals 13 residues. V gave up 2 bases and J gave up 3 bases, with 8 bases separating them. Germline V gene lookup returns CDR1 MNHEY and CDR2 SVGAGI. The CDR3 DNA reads TGTGCCAGCAGTTACGGCGGGATCTACGAGCAGTACTTC. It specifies CASSYGGIYEQYF.

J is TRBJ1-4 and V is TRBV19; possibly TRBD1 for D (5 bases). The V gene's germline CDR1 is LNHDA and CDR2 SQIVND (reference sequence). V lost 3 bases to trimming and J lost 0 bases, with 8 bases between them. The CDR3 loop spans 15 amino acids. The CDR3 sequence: CASSMVGATNEKLFF. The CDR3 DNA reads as TGTGCCAGTAGTATGGTGGGGGCAACTAATGAAAAACTGTTTTTT.

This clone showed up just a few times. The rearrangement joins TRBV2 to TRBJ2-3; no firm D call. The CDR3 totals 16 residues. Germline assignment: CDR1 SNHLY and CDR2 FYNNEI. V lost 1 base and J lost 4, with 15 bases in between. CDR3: CASSEGLLSLADTQYF. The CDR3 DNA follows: TGTGCCAGCAGTGAAGGTCTCCTAAGTCTCGCAGATACGCAGTATTTT.

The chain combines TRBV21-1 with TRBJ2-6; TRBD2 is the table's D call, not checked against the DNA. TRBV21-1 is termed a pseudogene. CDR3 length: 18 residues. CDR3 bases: TGTGCCAGCACTACCCCCGGCGGGGGCCTGGGGGGGGCCAACGTCCTGACTTTC. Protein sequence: CASTTPGGGLGGANVLTF.

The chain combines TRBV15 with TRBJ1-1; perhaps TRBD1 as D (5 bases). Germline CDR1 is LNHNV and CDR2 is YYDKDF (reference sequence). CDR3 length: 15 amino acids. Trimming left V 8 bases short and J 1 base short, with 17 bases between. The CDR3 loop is CATEETGRRNTEAFF. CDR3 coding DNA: TGTGCCACCGAAGAAACAGGACGGAGGAACACTGAAGCTTTCTTT.

The CDR3 nucleotides are TGTGCCAGCTCACCGGGACAGGGGAGCACTGAAGCTTTCTTT. This sequence encodes CASSPGQGSTEAFF. This sequence joins TRBV18 and TRBJ1-1; 10 bases are shared with TRBD1. The CDR3 has 14 residues. The V segment lost 3 bases and the J segment 4 bases; nucleotides outside the gene matches: 2. From germline, CDR1 is KGHSH and CDR2 LQKENI.

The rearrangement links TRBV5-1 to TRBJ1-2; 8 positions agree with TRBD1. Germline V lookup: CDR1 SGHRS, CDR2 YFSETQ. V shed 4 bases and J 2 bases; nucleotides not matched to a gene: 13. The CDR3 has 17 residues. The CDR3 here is CASSLGTGLPMNYGYTF. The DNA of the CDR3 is TGCGCCAGCAGCCTAGGGACAGGCCTCCCTATGAACTATGGCTACACCTTC.

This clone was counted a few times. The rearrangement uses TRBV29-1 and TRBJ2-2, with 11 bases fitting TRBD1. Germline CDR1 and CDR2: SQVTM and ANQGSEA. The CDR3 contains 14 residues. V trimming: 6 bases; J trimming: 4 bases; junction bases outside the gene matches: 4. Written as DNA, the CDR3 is TGCAGCGTAGGGACAGGGGGAGGCACCGGGGAGCTGTTTTTT. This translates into CSVGTGGGTGELFF.

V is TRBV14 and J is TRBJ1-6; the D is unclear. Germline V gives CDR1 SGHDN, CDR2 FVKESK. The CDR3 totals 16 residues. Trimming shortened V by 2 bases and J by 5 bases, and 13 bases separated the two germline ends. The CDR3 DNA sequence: TGTGCCAGCAGCCAATCGGGGATGGGCGATAATTCACCCCTCCACTTT. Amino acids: CASSQSGMGDNSPLHF.

The CDR3 sequence is CASSTTRRLDEQYF. The CDR3 DNA reads TGTGCCAGCAGTACGACTCGGCGCCTGGACGAGCAGTACTTC. The chain carries TRBV6-5 and TRBJ2-7; no firm D call. The germline gives CDR1 MNHEY, CDR2 SVGAGI. CDR3 length equals 14 residues. V lost 5 bases to trimming and J lost 5 bases, with 16 bases between them.

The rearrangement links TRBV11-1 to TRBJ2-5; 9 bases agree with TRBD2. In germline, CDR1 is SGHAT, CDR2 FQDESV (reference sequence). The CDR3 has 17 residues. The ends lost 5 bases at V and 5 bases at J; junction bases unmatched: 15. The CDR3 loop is CASSPPGSGGPGETQYF. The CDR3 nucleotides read TGTGCCAGCAGCCCCCCGGGTAGCGGGGGTCCGGGGGAGACCCAGTACTTC.

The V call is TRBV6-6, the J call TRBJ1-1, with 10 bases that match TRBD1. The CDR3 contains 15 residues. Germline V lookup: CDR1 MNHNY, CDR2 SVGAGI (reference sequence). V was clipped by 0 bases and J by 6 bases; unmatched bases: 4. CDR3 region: CASSYSTGGSAEAFF. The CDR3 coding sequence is TGTGCCAGCAGTTACTCGACAGGGGGCAGCGCTGAAGCTTTCTTT.

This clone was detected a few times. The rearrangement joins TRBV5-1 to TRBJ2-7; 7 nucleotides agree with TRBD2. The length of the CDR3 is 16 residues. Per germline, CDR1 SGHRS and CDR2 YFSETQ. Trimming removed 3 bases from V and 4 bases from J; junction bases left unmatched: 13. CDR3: CASSSSPGRVKYEQYF. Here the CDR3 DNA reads TGCGCCAGCAGCTCTTCTCCGGGGAGGGTAAAGTACGAGCAGTACTTC.

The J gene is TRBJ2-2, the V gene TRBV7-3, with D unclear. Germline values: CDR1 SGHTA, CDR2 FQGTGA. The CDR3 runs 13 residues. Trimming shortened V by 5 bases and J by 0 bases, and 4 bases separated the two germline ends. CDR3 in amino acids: CASSETNTGELFF. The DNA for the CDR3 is TGTGCCAGCAGCGAAACGAACACCGGGGAGCTGTTTTTT.

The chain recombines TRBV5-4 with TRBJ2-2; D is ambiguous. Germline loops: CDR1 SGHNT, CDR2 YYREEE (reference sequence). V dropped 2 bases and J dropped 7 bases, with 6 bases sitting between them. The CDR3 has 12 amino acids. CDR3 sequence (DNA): TGTGCCAGCAGCTTAGGCTTCGGGGAGCTGTTTTTT. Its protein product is CASSLGFGELFF.